Sequencing of this T cell receptor beta chain was carried out in a study of blood T cell repertoires in COVID-19. Assay used: immunoSEQ multiplex PCR; TCRdb lists only in-frame clones, some missing. The sample yields more than 200,000 clones, about 90% seen once. The germline CDR1 and CDR2 sequences are SQVTM and ANQGSEA. V shed 6 bases and J shed 0 bases, with 13 bases lying between them. This CDR3 spans 14 amino acids. The source material was PBMCs or T cells enriched from blood (not recorded which). This TCR came from a woman aged 25 to 39 with acute COVID-19. The chain recombines TRBV29-1 with TRBJ2-3, with D tentatively TRBD1 (6 bases). CDR3 loop: CSVDDRPSTDTQYF. The CDR3 bases are TGCAGCGTGGACGACAGGCCGAGCACAGATACGCAGTATTTT.